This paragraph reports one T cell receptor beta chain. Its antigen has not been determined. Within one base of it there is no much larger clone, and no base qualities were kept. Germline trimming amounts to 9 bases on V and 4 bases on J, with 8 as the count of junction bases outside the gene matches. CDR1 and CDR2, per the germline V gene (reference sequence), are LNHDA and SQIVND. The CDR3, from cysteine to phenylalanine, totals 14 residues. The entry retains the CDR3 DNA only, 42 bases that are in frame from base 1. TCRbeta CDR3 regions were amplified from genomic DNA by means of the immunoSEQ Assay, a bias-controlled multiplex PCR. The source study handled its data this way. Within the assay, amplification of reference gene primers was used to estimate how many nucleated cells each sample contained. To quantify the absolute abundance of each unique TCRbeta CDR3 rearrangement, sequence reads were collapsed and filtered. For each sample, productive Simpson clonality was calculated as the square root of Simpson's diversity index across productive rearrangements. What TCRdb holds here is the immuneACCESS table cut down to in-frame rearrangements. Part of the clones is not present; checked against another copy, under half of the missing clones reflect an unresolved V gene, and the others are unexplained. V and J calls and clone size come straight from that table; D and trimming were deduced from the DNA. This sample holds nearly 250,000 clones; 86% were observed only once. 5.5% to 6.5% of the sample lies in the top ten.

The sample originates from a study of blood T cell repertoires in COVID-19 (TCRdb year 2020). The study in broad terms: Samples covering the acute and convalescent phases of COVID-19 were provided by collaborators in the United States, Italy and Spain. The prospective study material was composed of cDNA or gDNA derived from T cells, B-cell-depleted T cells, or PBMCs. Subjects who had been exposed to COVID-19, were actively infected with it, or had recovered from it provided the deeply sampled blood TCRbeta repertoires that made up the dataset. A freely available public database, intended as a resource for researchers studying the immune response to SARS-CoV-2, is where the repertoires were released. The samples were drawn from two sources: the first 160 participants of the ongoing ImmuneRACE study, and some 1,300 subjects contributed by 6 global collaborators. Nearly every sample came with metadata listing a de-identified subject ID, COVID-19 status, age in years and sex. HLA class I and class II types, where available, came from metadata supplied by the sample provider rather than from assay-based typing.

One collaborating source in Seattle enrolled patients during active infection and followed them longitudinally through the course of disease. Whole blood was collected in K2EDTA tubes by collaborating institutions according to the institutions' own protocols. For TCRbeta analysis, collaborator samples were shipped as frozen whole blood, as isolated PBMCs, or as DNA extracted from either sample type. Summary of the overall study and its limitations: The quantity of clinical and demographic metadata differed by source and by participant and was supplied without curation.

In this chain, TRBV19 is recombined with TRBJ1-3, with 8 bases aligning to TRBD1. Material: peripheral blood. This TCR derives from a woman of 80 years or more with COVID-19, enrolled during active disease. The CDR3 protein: CASKDRVEGNTIYF. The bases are TGTGCCAGCAAGGACAGGGTGGAAGGAAACACCATATATTTT.